Below, 5 T cell receptor beta chains from the same sample are listed, as sequenced in a study of monozygotic twins with cystic fibrosis. Method: immunoSEQ multiplex PCR; TCRdb's copy keeps in-frame clones and lacks some. The sample gives 30,000 or so clones, about 92% of which show up once; about 0.89% is in the top ten. The sequencing input was blood. The receptors were sampled from a girl aged 2-10 years with cystic fibrosis.

This clone appeared a few times. The J gene is TRBJ2-7, the V gene TRBV5-6; weak D call: TRBD2 (5 bases). Germline V lookup: CDR1 SGHDT, CDR2 YYEEEE. CDR3 size: 13 residues. V shed 0 bases and J shed 6 bases, with 10 bases lying between them. Here the CDR3 DNA reads TGTGCCAGCAGCTTGGCCCGAGGGCTCGAGCAGTACTTC. It is translated as CASSLARGLEQYF.

This rearrangement joins TRBV4-3 to TRBJ2-1; 12 bases map to TRBD2. V lost 2 bases, J lost 4 bases, and 3 bases stayed unmatched. The CDR3 extends over 16 amino acids. Per the germline V gene, CDR1 is LGHNA and CDR2 is YSLEER. The CDR3 DNA reads TGCGCCAGCAGCCAACTAGCGGGAGGGGCTTACAATGAGCAGTTCTTC. Encoded protein: CASSQLAGGAYNEQFF.

The CDR3 region is CASSLEAGAEAFF. CDR3 bases: TGTGCCAGCAGTTTAGAGGCTGGCGCTGAAGCTTTCTTT. The rearrangement links TRBV27 to TRBJ1-1; D is undetermined. Per the germline V gene, CDR1 is MNHEY and CDR2 is SMNVEV (reference sequence). The CDR3 runs to 13 residues. Trimming cost V 2 bases and J 6 bases, with 10 bases left between them.

The V gene is TRBV27, the J gene TRBJ2-2, with a tentative D call TRBD2 (5 bases). V shed 5 bases and J shed 1 base, with 14 bases lying between them. Germline V gives CDR1 MNHEY, CDR2 SMNVEV (reference sequence). The CDR3 extends over 16 amino acids. The DNA for the CDR3 is TGTGCCAGCAGTCCTCGGAGGAGCTTGAACACCGGGGAGCTGTTTTTT. Its translation is CASSPRRSLNTGELFF.

The chain uses TRBV2 and TRBJ1-1; 8 bases align to TRBD1. J lost 2 bases, V lost 8 bases, and 7 bases had no gene match. This CDR3 is 14 amino acids long. The germline gives CDR1 SNHLY, CDR2 FYNNEI. CDR3 sequence reads: CASQKTGDNTEAFF. CDR3 bases: TGTGCCAGCCAGAAGACAGGGGACAACACTGAAGCTTTCTTT. The variable domain in full, with the rest retrieved from reference TRBV2 and TRBJ1-1, is EPEVTQTPSHQVTQMGQEVILRCVPISNHLYFYWYRQILGQKVEFLVSFYNNEISEKSEIFDDQFSVERPDGSNFTLKIRSTKLEDSAMYFCASQKTGDNTEAFFGQGTRLTVV.